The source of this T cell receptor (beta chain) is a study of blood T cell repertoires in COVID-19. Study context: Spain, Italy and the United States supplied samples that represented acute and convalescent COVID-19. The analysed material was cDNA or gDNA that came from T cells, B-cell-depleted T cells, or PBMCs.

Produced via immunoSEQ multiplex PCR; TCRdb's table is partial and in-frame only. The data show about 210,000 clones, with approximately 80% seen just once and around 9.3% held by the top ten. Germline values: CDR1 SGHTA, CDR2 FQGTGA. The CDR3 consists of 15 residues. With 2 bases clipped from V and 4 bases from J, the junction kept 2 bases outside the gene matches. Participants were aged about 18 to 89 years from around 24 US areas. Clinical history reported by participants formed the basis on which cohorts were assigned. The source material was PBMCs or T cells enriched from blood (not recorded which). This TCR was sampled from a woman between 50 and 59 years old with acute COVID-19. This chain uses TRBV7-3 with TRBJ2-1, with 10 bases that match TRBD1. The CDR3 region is CASSLAGQGYNEQFF. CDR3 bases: TGTGCCAGCAGCTTAGCGGGACAGGGGTACAATGAGCAGTTCTTC.